The entry that follows covers one TCR beta chain sequence. These data belong to a study of OX40 agonist ivuxolimab in advanced cancers. The CDR3 spans 17 residues. V lost 7 bases to trimming and J lost 1 base; unmatched junction nucleotides: 6. The germline V gene has CDR1 SGDLS and CDR2 YYNGEE. This table comes from immunoSEQ multiplex PCR, and its TCRdb copy is limited to in-frame clones, with some not included. The sample consists of 30,000 to 45,000 clones, around 82% of them appearing once. The gene calls are TRBV9 and TRBJ1-6; 12 bases are shared with TRBD1. This receptor was taken from an adult with an advanced solid tumor such as melanoma, head and neck, liver or kidney cancer. Material: CD4+ or CD8+ T cells sorted from blood, obtained in a trial of the OX40 agonist ivuxolimab. CDR3 protein: CASGTGGLISYNSPLHF. The CDR3 nucleotides are TGTGCCAGCGGGACAGGGGGCCTAATTTCCTATAATTCACCCCTCCACTTT.